This passage covers 9 T cell receptor beta chains from one sample sequenced in a study of T cells in Graves' hyperthyroidism and ophthalmopathy. From RNA transcripts, TCR beta CDR3 regions were amplified. The TCR CDR3 was amplified in a first-round RT-PCR using the HTBI primer set. A single record per CDR3 protein comes from TCRdb applying MiXCR to the multiplex PCR reads. The profile shows approximately 300,000 distinct CDR3 sequences, approximately 19% of them singletons. Material: blood. Source of these receptors: a man aged 45-65 years with Graves' ophthalmopathy.

This chain uses TRBV2 with TRBJ2-7, with 9 bases that match TRBD2. Germline V gives CDR1 SNHLY, CDR2 FYNNEI. CDR3 size: 16 residues. Unmatched junction bases numbered 5, after V lost 2 bases and J lost 0 bases. CDR3 coding DNA: TGTGCCAGCAGTGAACTAGCGGGAAAAAACTCCTACGAGCAGTACTTC. This codes for CASSELAGKNSYEQYF.

The rearrangement links TRBV30 to TRBJ1-1, with a weak D call TRBD1 (6 bases). Germline lookup yields CDR1 GTSNPN and CDR2 SVGIG (reference sequence). CDR3 length equals 12 residues. In nucleotides, the CDR3 is TGTGCTCTGAGAGCCAGGGGCACTGAAGCTTTCTTT. Its protein product is CALRARGTEAFF.

V usage is TRBV29-1 and J usage is TRBJ1-4; 7 nucleotides agree with TRBD1. Trimming at V came to 4 bases and at J to 6 bases, leaving 5 bases not matched to a gene. Germline-derived CDR1 and CDR2 are SQVTM and ANQGSEA. The CDR3 has 13 residues. The CDR3 DNA reads as TGCAGCGTTGGACAGGGCACGGATGAAAAACTGTTTTTT. Translation gives CSVGQGTDEKLFF.

This clonotype was seen at least ten times. V gene TRBV20-1 combines with J gene TRBJ2-3; 7 bases line up with TRBD1. Trimming removed 1 base from V and 2 bases from J; junction bases left unmatched: 9. Per the germline V gene, CDR1 is DFQATT and CDR2 is SNEGSKA (reference sequence). The CDR3 loop spans 16 amino acids. The CDR3 DNA is TGCAGTGCTAGAGGGGTCCCGGGACAGAACACAGATACGCAGTATTTT. As protein: CSARGVPGQNTDTQYF.

Ten or more counts support this clonotype. The chain combines TRBV7-8 with TRBJ2-1, with 11 bases aligning to TRBD2. J gave up 9 bases and V 3 bases, and 10 bases lay outside the gene matches. This CDR3 has 16 amino acids. Germline assignment: CDR1 SGHVS and CDR2 FQNEAQ. The CDR3 DNA is TGTGCCAGCAGCTTCACTAGCGGGAGAGATGAAGTTGAGCAGTTCTTC. It specifies CASSFTSGRDEVEQFF.

The CDR3 sequence: CSARNNEQFF. The CDR3 DNA is TGCAGCGCCAGGAACAATGAGCAGTTCTTC. This chain connects TRBV29-1 to TRBJ2-1; no clear D gene. Trimming removed 7 bases from V and 5 bases from J, with 6 bases in between. The CDR3 extends over 10 amino acids. The germline V gene encodes CDR1 SQVTM and CDR2 ANQGSEA.

The rearrangement joins TRBV4-3 to TRBJ1-1, with 8 bases aligning to TRBD1. This CDR3 is built from 18 residues. Trimming removed 4 bases from V and 5 bases from J; junction bases left unmatched: 18. CDR1 is LGHNA, CDR2 YSLEER, per germline. CDR3: CASSPLMPRGRKGTEAFF. CDR3 coding DNA: TGCGCCAGCAGCCCGCTCATGCCCAGGGGGCGTAAGGGGACTGAAGCTTTCTTT.

This clonotype was seen only a few times. The chain recombines TRBV15 with TRBJ2-4, with D perhaps being TRBD1 or TRBD2 (5 bases each). CDR3 length equals 20 residues. Trimming pared 1 base from V and 0 bases from J, leaving 22 bases between. Germline assignment: CDR1 LNHNV and CDR2 YYDKDF (reference sequence). The CDR3: CATSRAGTHSSVGAKNIQYF. CDR3 sequence (DNA): TGTGCCACCAGCAGAGCAGGGACGCATTCGAGTGTAGGAGCCAAAAACATTCAGTACTTC.

CDR3 DNA: TGTGCCATCAGTGAGCAGAGCACAGATACGCAGTATTTT. Encoded protein: CAISEQSTDTQYF. V usage is TRBV10-3 and J usage is TRBJ2-3, with unresolved D. V lost 2 bases and J lost 0, with 3 bases in between. This CDR3 is built from 13 residues. Germline CDR1 is ENHRY and CDR2 is SYGVKD.